The rows below give T cell receptor beta chains drawn from one sample of a study of blood T cells in healthy people across ages. MiXCR was run by TCRdb on the 5' RACE reads, yielding one entry per CDR3 protein. The repertoire holds some 1,800,000 distinct CDR3 sequences, with approximately 39% as singletons. Source material: blood. These receptors all stem from a human donor in good health. Each CDR3 is given with its conserved first and last residue.

>TRBV2|TRBJ2-1
CASSTDYNEQFF
>TRBV28|TRBJ2-1
CASSSGQGFDEQFF
>TRBV19|TRBJ1-2
CASRGGGVLGYTF
>TRBV4-1|TRBJ2-1
CASSPRLAGGKGNEQFF
>TRBV29-1|TRBJ1-5
CSVAITLGDQPQHF
>TRBV14|TRBJ1-2
CASSTTGTGRGYTF
>TRBV3-1|TRBJ1-1
CASSHMRGEAFF
>TRBV10-3|TRBJ2-7
CASASGYLYEQYF
>TRBV5-1|TRBJ2-7
CASSLGTETFTYEQYF
>TRBV7-9|TRBJ1-2
CASTRDVDGYTF
>TRBV7-2|TRBJ2-5
CASSLEFGRETQYF
>TRBV6-5|TRBJ2-1
CASSSQPPTGANEQFF
>TRBV4-3|TRBJ2-3
CASIQAGPLDTQYF
>TRBV5-5|TRBJ2-7
CASSLTMIRDEQYF
>TRBV4-1|TRBJ1-2
CASSPRVNSYGYTF
>TRBV11-3|TRBJ2-1
CASSLEMGGPIYNEQFF
>TRBV6-2/TRBV6-3|TRBJ2-4
CASSPTGRGKSKNIQYF
>TRBV2|TRBJ2-7
CARGAGTRIHEQYF
>TRBV6-2/TRBV6-3|TRBJ2-4
CASSLSGIQYF
>TRBV6-2/TRBV6-3|TRBJ1-2
CASRIGQPYGYTF
>TRBV7-2|TRBJ2-1
CASSPMGGAPYNEQFF
>TRBV4-3|TRBJ1-4
CASSQDGGEKLFF
>TRBV4-1|TRBJ1-4
CASSKRETNEKLFF
>TRBV5-1|TRBJ1-5
CASSATGSFGQPQHF
>TRBV5-1|TRBJ1-2
CASSFGDRENYGYTF
>TRBV5-1|TRBJ2-1
CASSPKTGLRGNEQFF
>TRBV15|TRBJ1-2
CATKDGDRRVHSYGYTF
>TRBV28|TRBJ2-4
CASRTILAKNIQYF
>TRBV7-7|TRBJ2-7
CASSLAGQYEQYF
>TRBV9|-
CASSRGQGKGSSYEQYF
>TRBV6-2/TRBV6-3|TRBJ1-5
CASSGHLDQPQHF
>TRBV5-1|TRBJ2-1
CASSLSLGTGPYNEQFF
>TRBV4-3|TRBJ1-1
CASSRGRMSTEAFF
>TRBV7-9|TRBJ1-1
CASSELMNTEAFF
>TRBV29-1|TRBJ2-1
CSVEVAGTYNEQFF
>TRBV9|TRBJ1-2
CASSVGVGDYGYTF
>TRBV20-1|TRBJ2-3
CSARDHESGGMDTQYF
>TRBV6-1|TRBJ1-6
CASSEGGFGSPLHF
>TRBV6-5|TRBJ1-4
CASSYQGGRAEKLFF
>TRBV12-3/TRBV12-4|TRBJ2-7
CASSRGTVGEQYF
>TRBV6-2/TRBV6-3|TRBJ2-1
CASSSAGKRRYPLDEQFF
>TRBV4-1|TRBJ1-5
CASSFGRVSQPQHF